Listed below are T cell receptor beta chains from one sample, sequenced in a study of PD-1 blockade in mismatch repair-deficient tumors. The method was immunoSEQ multiplex PCR; TCRdb's version includes in-frame clones alone and lacks a portion of them. Here the sample spans some 110,000 clones, about three quarters being singletons. The sequencing here drew on peripheral blood, taken around 60 weeks after starting pembrolizumab. These receptors came from an adult with mismatch repair-deficient cancer. Each CDR3 is given with its conserved first and last residue. A D gene is named only where the DNA matches it firmly. Not all rows give a size; the values are once, few, many and, for expanded clones, a class.

j_call clone_size d_call v_call cdr3_aa cdr3_nt
TRBJ2-3 - - TRBV5-1 CASSLMNGRAGDTQYF TGCGCCAGCAGCCTGATGAACGGGCGAGCGGGAGATACGCAGTATTTT
TRBJ2-7 - - TRBV14 CASSQTGLYEQYF TGTGCCAGCAGCCAAACAGGGCTCTACGAGCAGTACTTC
TRBJ2-3 - - TRBV19 CASSMYGDTQYF TGTGCCAGTAGTATGTACGGAGATACGCAGTATTTT
TRBJ2-5 - TRBD2 TRBV13 CASSPRGRGQETQYF TGTGCCAGCAGCCCCCGGGGGAGGGGCCAAGAGACCCAGTACTTC
TRBJ1-3 - - TRBV19 CASSISGTYSGNTIYF TGTGCCAGTAGTATTAGTGGGACCTACTCTGGAAACACCATATATTTT
TRBJ2-1 - - TRBV6-5 CATRLHDSYNEQFF TGTGCCACCCGCCTACACGACAGCTACAATGAGCAGTTCTTC
TRBJ2-3 - - TRBV2 CASSELTDTQYF TGTGCCAGCAGTGAGCTCACAGATACGCAGTATTTT
TRBJ1-2 - - TRBV10-3 CAISEGAGSFYGYTF TGTGCCATCAGTGAAGGGGCCGGCAGTTTCTATGGCTACACCTTC
TRBJ2-5 - TRBD2 TRBV9 CASSVGRLAGDQYF TGTGCCAGCAGCGTAGGGAGACTAGCGGGAGACCAGTACTTC
TRBJ2-7 few TRBD2 TRBV4-1 CASSQGRTSGTYEQYF TGCGCCAGCAGCCAAGGTCGGACTAGCGGGACCTACGAGCAGTACTTC
TRBJ2-1 once TRBD2 TRBV19 CASSIRSGSTEQFF TGTGCCAGTAGTATAAGAAGCGGGAGCACTGAGCAGTTCTTC
TRBJ2-7 - - TRBV28 CASSLDHEQYF TGTGCCAGCAGTCTTGACCACGAGCAGTACTTC
TRBJ1-2 - TRBD1 TRBV4-2 CASSQDSDRGGYTF TGTGCCAGCAGCCAAGATTCAGACAGGGGAGGCTACACCTTC
TRBJ1-1 - - TRBV5-1 CASSVTREAVNTEAFF TGCGCCAGCAGCGTCACCCGCGAGGCGGTGAACACTGAAGCTTTCTTT
TRBJ2-2 - - TRBV19 CASSFQWNTGELFF TGTGCCAGTAGTTTCCAATGGAACACCGGGGAGCTGTTTTTT